This TCR beta chain was captured in a study of long-term antiretroviral therapy in people with HIV. CDR3 length: 13 residues. V lost 6 bases, J lost 2 bases, and 8 bases lay in between. Per germline, CDR1 LNHDA and CDR2 SQIVND (reference sequence). Notes on the study in general: Against controls, HIV repertoires showed narrower ranges of CDR3 length.

An immunoSEQ assay, version v3.0, was performed at survey level. Per sample, sequencing targeted about 40,000-50,000 T-cell genomes. Sequenced by immunoSEQ multiplex PCR; TCRdb stores in-frame clones only, minus some. The sample contains several thousand clones, over 65% of which appear only once. All participants with HIV were treated in the United States. Notes on this clone: Antigen specificity is unknown.

The rearrangement joins TRBV19 to TRBJ1-5; D ambiguous. This TCR was sampled from a man aged 35 to 55 with HIV. The material was unsorted PBMCs, obtained 0.6 years before starting antiretroviral therapy. CDR3 DNA: TGTGCCAGTAGAGATTCGGGCAATCAGCCCCAGCATTTT. Amino acid sequence: CASRDSGNQPQHF.